The rows below give T cell receptor beta chains drawn from one sample of a study of post-analysis software for immune sequencing data. MiXCR was run by TCRdb on the PCR reads, yielding one entry per CDR3 protein. The sample yields 650,000 to 850,000 distinct CDR3 sequences, about 45% seen once. What was sequenced was blood. Receptor source: a girl between 10 and 17 years old with multiple sclerosis. CDR3s include the opening cysteine and the closing phenylalanine or tryptophan. The order of the fields is clone size, J gene, D gene, V gene, CDR3 protein, CDR3 DNA. A D gene is named only where the DNA matches it firmly. The size field is filled for only some rows; it gives once, few, many or a size class.

clone size: few
J gene: TRBJ2-7
D gene: TRBD1
V gene: TRBV29-1
CDR3 protein: CSVVTGGHYEQYF
CDR3 DNA: TGCAGCGTTGTGACAGGGGGCCACTACGAGCAGTACTTC

clone size: few
J gene: TRBJ2-1
D gene: -
V gene: TRBV7-2
CDR3 protein: CASSLYGEGSVYNEQFF
CDR3 DNA: TGTGCCAGCAGCTTATACGGTGAGGGTAGCGTGTACAATGAGCAGTTCTTC

clone size: -
J gene: TRBJ1-1
D gene: -
V gene: TRBV6-1
CDR3 protein: CALWSPNTEAFF
CDR3 DNA: TGTGCCCTCTGGTCCCCGAACACTGAAGCTTTCTTT

clone size: -
J gene: TRBJ2-7
D gene: -
V gene: TRBV4-1
CDR3 protein: CASAAGYEQYF
CDR3 DNA: TGCGCCAGCGCCGCGGGCTACGAGCAGTACTTC

clone size: few
J gene: TRBJ2-4
D gene: -
V gene: TRBV24-1
CDR3 protein: CATSALAKNIQYF
CDR3 DNA: TGTGCCACCAGTGCTCTGGCTAAAAACATTCAGTACTTC

clone size: -
J gene: TRBJ2-1
D gene: -
V gene: TRBV24-1
CDR3 protein: CATRRTELGEQFF
CDR3 DNA: TGTGCCACCAGGAGGACAGAATTAGGTGAGCAGTTCTTC

clone size: -
J gene: TRBJ2-1
D gene: TRBD2
V gene: TRBV20-1
CDR3 protein: CSAREAGGNYNEQFF
CDR3 DNA: TGCAGTGCTAGAGAAGCGGGAGGTAACTACAATGAGCAGTTCTTC

clone size: -
J gene: TRBJ2-1
D gene: -
V gene: TRBV24-1
CDR3 protein: CATSDSGVVSYNEQFF
CDR3 DNA: TGTGCCACCAGTGATTCTGGAGTGGTGTCCTACAATGAGCAGTTCTTC

clone size: -
J gene: TRBJ2-7
D gene: TRBD2
V gene: TRBV5-1
CDR3 protein: CASSPKSISGRFYEQYF
CDR3 DNA: TGCGCCAGCAGTCCCAAAAGCATAAGCGGGAGATTCTACGAGCAGTACTTC

clone size: -
J gene: TRBJ2-7
D gene: -
V gene: TRBV7-9
CDR3 protein: CASSLLSEGYYEQYF
CDR3 DNA: TGTGCCAGCAGCTTACTGTCAGAGGGCTACTACGAGCAGTACTTC

clone size: -
J gene: TRBJ1-2
D gene: -
V gene: TRBV20-1
CDR3 protein: CSPRQGVLVDGYTF
CDR3 DNA: TGCAGTCCCCGGCAGGGTGTATTGGTGGATGGCTACACCTTC

clone size: -
J gene: TRBJ2-6
D gene: -
V gene: TRBV25-1
CDR3 protein: CASSEMGGTPSGANVLTF
CDR3 DNA: TGTGCCAGCAGTGAGATGGGGGGGACACCGTCTGGGGCCAACGTCCTGACTTTC

clone size: -
J gene: TRBJ2-1
D gene: -
V gene: TRBV5-5
CDR3 protein: CASSSGIMGEQFF
CDR3 DNA: TGTGCCAGCAGCTCAGGGATAATGGGTGAGCAGTTCTTC

clone size: -
J gene: TRBJ2-1
D gene: -
V gene: TRBV9
CDR3 protein: CASSVAGDHNEQFF
CDR3 DNA: TGTGCCAGCAGCGTAGCCGGCGATCACAATGAGCAGTTCTTC

clone size: many
J gene: TRBJ2-5
D gene: -
V gene: TRBV6-5
CDR3 protein: CASSYSAQETQYF
CDR3 DNA: TGTGCCAGCAGTTACTCTGCCCAAGAGACCCAGTACTTC

clone size: -
J gene: TRBJ2-7
D gene: -
V gene: TRBV6-5
CDR3 protein: CASSYRPGAQYF
CDR3 DNA: TGTGCCAGCAGTTACCGCCCGGGGGCCCAGTACTTC

clone size: -
J gene: TRBJ2-7
D gene: TRBD2
V gene: TRBV20-1
CDR3 protein: CSANPGGPGVNEQYF
CDR3 DNA: TGCAGTGCTAATCCGGGAGGGCCGGGGGTCAACGAGCAGTACTTC

clone size: -
J gene: TRBJ2-3
D gene: TRBD2
V gene: TRBV20-1
CDR3 protein: CSARISGSADTQYF
CDR3 DNA: TGCAGTGCTAGAATTAGCGGGAGTGCAGATACGCAGTATTTT

clone size: few
J gene: TRBJ2-7
D gene: TRBD2
V gene: TRBV9
CDR3 protein: CASSVDGWEGYEQYF
CDR3 DNA: TGTGCCAGCAGCGTAGACGGTTGGGAGGGTTACGAGCAGTACTTC

clone size: -
J gene: TRBJ1-6
D gene: TRBD1
V gene: TRBV11-2
CDR3 protein: CASSPYRGGDSPLHF
CDR3 DNA: TGTGCCAGCAGCCCATACAGGGGTGGAGATTCACCCCTCCACTTT